This T cell receptor beta chain emerged from a study of cytomegalovirus exposure and HLA in healthy donors. Findings and caveats of the study: Reportedly, diagnosis of cytomegalovirus status by the classifier showed high specificity and sensitivity. Despite most TCR sequences being rare, some public TCRs occurred in many donors.

In the case of this clone: Its antigen is unknown.

The germline CDR1 and CDR2 sequences are GTSNPN and SVGIG (reference sequence). This CDR3 region has 13 residues. The germline V and J ends were trimmed by 5 bases and 3 bases, with 11 bases remaining between them. PCR was performed using 60 Vbeta and 13 Jbeta primers. Clones were read by immunoSEQ multiplex PCR, and TCRdb kept only the in-frame ones, dropping some. This table has 90,000 to 100,000 clones, less than 70% appearing once. The sequence was obtained from a female donor in good health and CMV-seronegative. Specimen: PBMCs. This sequence joins TRBV30 and TRBJ1-5; D not resolved. The CDR3 loop reads CAWGQNLNQPQHF. The CDR3 DNA sequence: TGTGCCTGGGGGCAGAACCTCAATCAGCCCCAGCATTTT. Variable domain in full (rest from reference TRBV30 and TRBJ1-5): SQTIHQWPATLVQPVGSPLSLECTVEGTSNPNLYWYRQAAGRGLQLLFYSVGIGQISSEVPQNLSASRPQDRQFILSSKKLLLSDSGFYLCAWGQNLNQPQHFGDGTRLSIL.